This T cell receptor beta chain comes out of a study of T cells after yellow fever vaccination. Study results and limitations: Though weaker, the secondary response peaked faster, on day 5 versus 15. Repertoires sorted by FACS could include abundant clonotypes that are contaminants from the bulk population. Clonotype sharing between CD4 and CD8 compartments was small. Subsequent booster samples again held most clones from primary vaccination (96% CD4, 85% to 90% CD8).

This clonotype has only a few counts. The target antigen is unknown. TCRdb processed the 5' RACE reads anew with MiXCR; each CDR3 protein has one entry. The top ten hold roughly 19% of the sample, which has more than 300,000 distinct CDR3 sequences, around 4.5% seen once. The sample consisted of PBMCs, taken 15 days after the yellow fever booster vaccination. The clonotype was recovered from a man aged 18 to 35 who received the YFV17D yellow fever vaccine.

CDR3 bases: TGTGCCAGCAGCTTAGTGGTGGCGAGCAATGAGCAGTTCTTC. Translation: CASSLVVASNEQFF. The V and J genes are TRBV11-2 and TRBJ2-1; D is unresolved. Germline-derived CDR1 and CDR2 are SGHAT and FQNNGV. The CDR3 loop spans 14 amino acids. Deletions cut 1 base from V and 6 bases from J, with 10 bases between.